This T cell receptor (beta chain) was documented in a study of beta chain features in type 1 diabetes. Study-level background: In all, roughly 98,000,000 sorted cells from all samples were analyzed.

V gave up 7 bases and J gave up 0 bases, with 22 bases separating them. CDR1 is MDHEN, CDR2 SYDVKM, per germline. CDR3 length: 18 amino acids. Cells sorted by CD45RO/CCR7/CD25/CD127/CD95/CD27 comprised CD4+ naive, central memory, regulatory and stem cell-like memory cells. Expressed TCRB transcripts were sequenced after all isolated RNA was converted to cDNA. The method was immunoSEQ multiplex PCR; TCRdb's version includes in-frame clones alone and lacks a portion of them. The sample contains some 700,000 clones, 13% of which appear only once. Regarding the study as a whole: Type 1 diabetes patients had TCRB CDR3s that were shorter (moderately but significantly so) in all four CD4+ subsets.

About this clone: The antigen is undetermined.

The chain recombines TRBV28 with TRBJ1-5; D is uncertain. The source of this sequence is a young man with type 1 diabetes. Sample: naive CD4+ T cells from blood. CDR3 protein: CASTREQLSTLSNQPQHF. For the CDR3, the DNA is TGTGCCAGCACCCGGGAACAGCTCTCGACACTTAGCAATCAGCCCCAGCATTTT.